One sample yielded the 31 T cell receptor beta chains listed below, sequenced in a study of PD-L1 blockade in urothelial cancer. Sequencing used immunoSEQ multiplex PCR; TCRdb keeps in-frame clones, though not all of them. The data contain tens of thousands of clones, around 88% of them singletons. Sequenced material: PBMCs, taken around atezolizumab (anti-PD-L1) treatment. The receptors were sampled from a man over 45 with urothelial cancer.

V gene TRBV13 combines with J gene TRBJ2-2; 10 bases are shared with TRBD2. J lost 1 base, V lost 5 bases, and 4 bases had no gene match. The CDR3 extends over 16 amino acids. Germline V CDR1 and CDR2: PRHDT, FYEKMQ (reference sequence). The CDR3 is CASSTIAGGNTGELFF. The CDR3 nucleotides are TGTGCCAGCAGCACCATAGCGGGGGGGAACACCGGGGAGCTGTTTTTT.

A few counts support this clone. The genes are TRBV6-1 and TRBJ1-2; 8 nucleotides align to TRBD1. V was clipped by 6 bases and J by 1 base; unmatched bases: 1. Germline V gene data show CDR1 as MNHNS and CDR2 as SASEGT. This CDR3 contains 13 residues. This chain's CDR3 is CASRGQGNYGYTF. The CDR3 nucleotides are TGTGCCAGCAGAGGACAGGGTAACTATGGCTACACCTTC.

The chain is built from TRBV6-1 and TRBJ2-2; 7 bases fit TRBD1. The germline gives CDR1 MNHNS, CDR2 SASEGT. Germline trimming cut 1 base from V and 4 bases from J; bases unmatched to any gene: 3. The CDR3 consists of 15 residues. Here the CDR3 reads CASSEVGQSTGELFF. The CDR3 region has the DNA TGTGCCAGCAGTGAAGTGGGACAGAGCACCGGGGAGCTGTTTTTT.

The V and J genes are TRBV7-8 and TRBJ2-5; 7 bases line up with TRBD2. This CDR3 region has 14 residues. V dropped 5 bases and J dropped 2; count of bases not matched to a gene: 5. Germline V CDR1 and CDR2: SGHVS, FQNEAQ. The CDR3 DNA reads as TGTGCCAGCAGCCGCGTGGGAGGGCAAGAGACCCAGTACTTC. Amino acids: CASSRVGGQETQYF. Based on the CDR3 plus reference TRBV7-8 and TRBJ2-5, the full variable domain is GAGVSQSPRYKVAKRGQDVALRCDPISGHVSLFWYQQALGQGPEFLTYFQNEAQLDKSGLPSDRFFAERPEGSVSTLKIQRTQQEDSAVYLCASSRVGGQETQYFGPGTRLLVL.

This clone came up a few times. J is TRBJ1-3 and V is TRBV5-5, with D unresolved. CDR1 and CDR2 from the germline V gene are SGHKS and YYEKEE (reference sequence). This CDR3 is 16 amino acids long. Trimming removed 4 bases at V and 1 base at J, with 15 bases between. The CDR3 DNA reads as TGTGCCAGCAGCGTAACTCCTGCAACGTCTGGAAACACCATATATTTT. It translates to CASSVTPATSGNTIYF.

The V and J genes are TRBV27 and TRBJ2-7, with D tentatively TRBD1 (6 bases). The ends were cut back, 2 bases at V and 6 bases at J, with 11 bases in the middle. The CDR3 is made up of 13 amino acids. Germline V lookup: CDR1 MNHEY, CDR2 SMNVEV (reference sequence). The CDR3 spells CASSLGRGSEQYF. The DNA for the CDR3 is TGTGCCAGCAGTTTAGGCAGGGGCTCCGAGCAGTACTTC.

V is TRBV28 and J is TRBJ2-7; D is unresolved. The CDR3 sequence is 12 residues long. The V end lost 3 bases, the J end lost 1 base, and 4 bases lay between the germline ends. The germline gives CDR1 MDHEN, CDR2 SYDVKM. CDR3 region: CASSFQSYEQYF. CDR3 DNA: TGTGCCAGCAGTTTCCAGTCCTACGAGCAGTACTTC.

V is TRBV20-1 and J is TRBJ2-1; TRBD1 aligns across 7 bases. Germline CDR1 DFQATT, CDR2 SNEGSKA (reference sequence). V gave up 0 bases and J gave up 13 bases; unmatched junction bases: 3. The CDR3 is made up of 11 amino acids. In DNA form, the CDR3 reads TGCAGTGCTAGAGATCGACAGGGCCAGTTCTTC. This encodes CSARDRQGQFF.

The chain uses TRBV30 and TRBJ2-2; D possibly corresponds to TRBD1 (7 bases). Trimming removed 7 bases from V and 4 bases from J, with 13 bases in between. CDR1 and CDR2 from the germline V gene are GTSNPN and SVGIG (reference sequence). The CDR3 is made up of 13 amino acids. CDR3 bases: TGTGCCTTCGGGACAGCGGGCACCGGGGAGCTGTTTTTT. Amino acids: CAFGTAGTGELFF.

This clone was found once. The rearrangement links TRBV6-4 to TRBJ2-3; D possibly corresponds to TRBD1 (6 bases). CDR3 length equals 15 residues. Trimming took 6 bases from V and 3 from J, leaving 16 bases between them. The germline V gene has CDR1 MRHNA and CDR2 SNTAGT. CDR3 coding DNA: TGTGCCAGCAGGGACAGTTCCAGAGGTACAGATACGCAGTATTTT. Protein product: CASRDSSRGTDTQYF.

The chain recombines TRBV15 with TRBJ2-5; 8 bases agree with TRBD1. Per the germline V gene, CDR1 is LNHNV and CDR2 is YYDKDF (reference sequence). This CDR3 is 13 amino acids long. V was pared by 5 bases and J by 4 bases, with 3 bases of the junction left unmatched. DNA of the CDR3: TGTGCCACCAGCCCAGGGGGCGGAGAGACCCAGTACTTC. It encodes CATSPGGGETQYF.

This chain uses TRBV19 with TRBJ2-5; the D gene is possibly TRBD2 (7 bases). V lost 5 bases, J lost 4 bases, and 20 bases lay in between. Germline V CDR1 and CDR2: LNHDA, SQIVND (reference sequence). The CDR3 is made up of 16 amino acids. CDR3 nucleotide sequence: TGTGCCAGTAGTTTGCTACTAGCGAGAGGGGGAGAGACCCAGTACTTC. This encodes CASSLLLARGGETQYF.

CDR3 nucleotide sequence: TGTGCCAGCAGTGAAGTTGGCCGAGCGGGAGTTCTTGAGCAGTTCTTC. This encodes CASSEVGRAGVLEQFF. The V and J genes are TRBV2 and TRBJ2-1, with 8 bases fitting TRBD2. V dropped 1 base and J dropped 9; count of bases not matched to a gene: 11. Germline assignment: CDR1 SNHLY and CDR2 FYNNEI. The CDR3 contains 16 residues.

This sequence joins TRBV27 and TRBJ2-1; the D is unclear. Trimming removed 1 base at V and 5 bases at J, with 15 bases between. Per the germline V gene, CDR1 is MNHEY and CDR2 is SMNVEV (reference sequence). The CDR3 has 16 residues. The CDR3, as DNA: TGTGCCAGCAGTTTATTTTTCGGCAGGTGGGACAATGAGCAGTTCTTC. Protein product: CASSLFFGRWDNEQFF.

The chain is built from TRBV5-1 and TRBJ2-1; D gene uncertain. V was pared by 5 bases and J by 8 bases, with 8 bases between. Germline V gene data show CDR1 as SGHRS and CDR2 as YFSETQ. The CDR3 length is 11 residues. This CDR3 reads CASRRGDEQFF. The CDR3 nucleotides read TGCGCCAGCAGACGAGGCGATGAGCAGTTCTTC.

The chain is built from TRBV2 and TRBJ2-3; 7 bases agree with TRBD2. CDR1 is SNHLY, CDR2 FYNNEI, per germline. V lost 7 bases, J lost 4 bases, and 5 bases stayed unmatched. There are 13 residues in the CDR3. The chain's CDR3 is CASKRREPDTQYF. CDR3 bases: TGTGCCAGCAAAAGGCGGGAGCCAGATACGCAGTATTTT.

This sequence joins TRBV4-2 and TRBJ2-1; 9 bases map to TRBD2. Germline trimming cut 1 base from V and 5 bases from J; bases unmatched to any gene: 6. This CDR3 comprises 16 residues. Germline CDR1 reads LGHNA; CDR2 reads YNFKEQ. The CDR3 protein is CASSQGWTSEHNEQFF. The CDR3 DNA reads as TGTGCCAGCAGCCAAGGATGGACTAGCGAACACAATGAGCAGTTCTTC.

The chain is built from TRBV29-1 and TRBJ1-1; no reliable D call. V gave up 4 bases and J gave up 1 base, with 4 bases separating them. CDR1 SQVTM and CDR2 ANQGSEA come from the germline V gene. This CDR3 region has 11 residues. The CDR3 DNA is TGCAGCGTTGGTAAGAACACTGAAGCTTTCTTT. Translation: CSVGKNTEAFF. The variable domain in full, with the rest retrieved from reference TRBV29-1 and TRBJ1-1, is SAVISQKPSRDICQRGTSLTIQCQVDSQVTMMFWYRQQPGQSLTLIATANQGSEATYESGFVIDKFPISRPNLTFSTLTVSNMSPEDSSIYLCSVGKNTEAFFGQGTRLTVV.

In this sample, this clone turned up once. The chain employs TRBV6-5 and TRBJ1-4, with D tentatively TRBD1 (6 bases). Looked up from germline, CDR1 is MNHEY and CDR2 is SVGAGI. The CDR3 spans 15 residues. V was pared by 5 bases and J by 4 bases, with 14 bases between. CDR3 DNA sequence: TGTGCCAGCAGTCAGAACAGGGCCCTTAATGAAAAACTGTTTTTT. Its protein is CASSQNRALNEKLFF.

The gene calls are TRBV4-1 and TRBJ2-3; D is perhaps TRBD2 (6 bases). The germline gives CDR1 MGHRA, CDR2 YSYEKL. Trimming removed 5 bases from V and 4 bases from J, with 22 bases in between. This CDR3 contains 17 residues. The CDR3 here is CASSRLSIGGAADTQYF. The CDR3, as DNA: TGCGCCAGCAGCAGATTATCCATCGGCGGGGCGGCAGATACGCAGTATTTT.

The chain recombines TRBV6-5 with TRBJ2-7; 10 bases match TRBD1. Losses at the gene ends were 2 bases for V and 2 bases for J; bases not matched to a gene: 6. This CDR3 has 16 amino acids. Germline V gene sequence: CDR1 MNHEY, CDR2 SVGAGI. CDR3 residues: CASSYDGGQGTYEQYF. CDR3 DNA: TGTGCCAGCAGTTACGACGGGGGACAGGGGACCTACGAGCAGTACTTC.

CDR3: CASSPGTGRGTEAFF. The CDR3 bases are TGTGCCAGTAGTCCCGGGACAGGGAGAGGCACTGAAGCTTTCTTT. The V and J genes are TRBV19 and TRBJ1-1; TRBD1 matches 9 bases. CDR1 is LNHDA and CDR2 is SQIVND in the germline V gene (reference sequence). Trimming cost V 5 bases and J 4 bases; bases outside gene matches: 8. The CDR3 loop spans 15 amino acids.

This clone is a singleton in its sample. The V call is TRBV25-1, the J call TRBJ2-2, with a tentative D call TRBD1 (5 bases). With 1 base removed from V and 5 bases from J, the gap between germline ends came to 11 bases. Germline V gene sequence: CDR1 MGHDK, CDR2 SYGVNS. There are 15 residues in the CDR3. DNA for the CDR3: TGTGCCAGCAGTGAATGGCAGGGTAATACCGGGGAGCTGTTTTTT. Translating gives CASSEWQGNTGELFF. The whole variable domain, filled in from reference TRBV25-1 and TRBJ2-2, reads EADIYQTPRYLVIGTGKKITLECSQTMGHDKMYWYQQDPGMELHLIHYSYGVNSTEKGDLSSESTVSRIRTEHFPLTLESARPSHTSQYLCASSEWQGNTGELFFGEGSRLTVL.

CDR3 bases: TGTGCCTGGACGGGGCTGCGGGGGTCCGCCTACGAGCAGTACTTC. As protein: CAWTGLRGSAYEQYF. The chain joins TRBV30 to TRBJ2-7; 7 bases are shared with TRBD2. Germline CDR1 and CDR2: GTSNPN and SVGIG (reference sequence). The CDR3 totals 15 residues. V dropped 4 bases and J dropped 2; count of bases not matched to a gene: 11. Variable domain in full (rest from reference TRBV30 and TRBJ2-7): SQTIHQWPATLVQPVGSPLSLECTVEGTSNPNLYWYRQAAGRGLQLLFYSVGIGQISSEVPQNLSASRPQDRQFILSSKKLLLSDSGFYLCAWTGLRGSAYEQYFGPGTRLTVT.

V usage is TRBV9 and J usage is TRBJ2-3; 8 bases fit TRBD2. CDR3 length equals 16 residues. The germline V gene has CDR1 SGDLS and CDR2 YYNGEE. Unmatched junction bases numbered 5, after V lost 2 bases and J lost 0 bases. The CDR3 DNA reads TGTGCCAGCAGCGTGGGCGGGGGGCCTAGCACAGATACGCAGTATTTT. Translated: CASSVGGGPSTDTQYF.

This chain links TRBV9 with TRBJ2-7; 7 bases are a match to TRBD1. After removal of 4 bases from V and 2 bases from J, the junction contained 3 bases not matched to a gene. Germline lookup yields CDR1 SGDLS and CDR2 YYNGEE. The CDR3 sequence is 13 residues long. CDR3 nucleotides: TGTGCCAGCAGCCCAACAGGGGCCTACGAGCAGTACTTC. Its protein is CASSPTGAYEQYF.

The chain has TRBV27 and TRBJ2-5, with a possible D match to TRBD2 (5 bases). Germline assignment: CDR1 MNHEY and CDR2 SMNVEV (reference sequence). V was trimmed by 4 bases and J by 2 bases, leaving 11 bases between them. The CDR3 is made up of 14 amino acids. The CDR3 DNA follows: TGTGCCAGCAGTTCACTAGTGGGTCAAGAGACCCAGTACTTC. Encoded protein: CASSSLVGQETQYF.

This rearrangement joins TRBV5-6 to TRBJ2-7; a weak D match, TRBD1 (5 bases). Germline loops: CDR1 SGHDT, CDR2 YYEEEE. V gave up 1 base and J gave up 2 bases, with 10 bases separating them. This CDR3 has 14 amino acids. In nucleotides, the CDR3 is TGTGCCAGCAGCTTGTTCGACAGAGCCTACGAGCAGTACTTC. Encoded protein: CASSLFDRAYEQYF.

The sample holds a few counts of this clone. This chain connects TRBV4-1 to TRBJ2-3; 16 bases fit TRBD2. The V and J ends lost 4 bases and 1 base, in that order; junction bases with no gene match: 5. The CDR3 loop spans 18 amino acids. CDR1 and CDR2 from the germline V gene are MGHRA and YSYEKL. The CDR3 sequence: CASSRSGLAGGGTDTQYF. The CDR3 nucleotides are TGCGCCAGCAGCCGTTCGGGACTAGCGGGGGGGGGCACAGATACGCAGTATTTT.

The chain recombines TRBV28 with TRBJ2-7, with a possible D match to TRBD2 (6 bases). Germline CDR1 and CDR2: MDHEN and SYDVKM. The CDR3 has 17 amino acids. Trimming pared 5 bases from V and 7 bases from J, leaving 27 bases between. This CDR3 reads CASSRRGTGVPSMEQYF. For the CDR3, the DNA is TGTGCCAGCAGTCGTCGAGGGACGGGAGTCCCATCAATGGAGCAGTACTTC.

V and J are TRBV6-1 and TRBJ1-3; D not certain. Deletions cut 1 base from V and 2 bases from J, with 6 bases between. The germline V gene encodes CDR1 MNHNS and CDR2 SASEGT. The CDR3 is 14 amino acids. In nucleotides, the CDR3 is TGTGCCAGCAGTGAAGTGACAACTGGAAACACCATATATTTT. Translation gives CASSEVTTGNTIYF.